This T cell receptor beta chain was recorded in a study of PD-1 blockade in classical Hodgkin lymphoma. The overall study: Every 2 weeks, patients got 3 mg/kg intravenous nivolumab. Study findings and constraints: It was among complete responders that baseline diversity resembled that of newly diagnosed patients.

Every patient relapsed after autologous stem cell transplantation, and brentuximab vedotin exposure varied. TCRdb's copy holds only in-frame clones and misses some; the assay was immunoSEQ multiplex PCR. The sample carries some 63,000 clones, under 95% recorded once. Remarks on this clone: Its antigen is undetermined.

V shed 4 bases and J shed 5 bases, with 14 bases lying between them. Germline CDR1 is MDHEN and CDR2 is SYDVKM. CDR3 size: 14 residues. The clonotype was recovered from a human donor with classical Hodgkin lymphoma. J is TRBJ1-1 and V is TRBV28; D is undetermined. The sequenced sample was peripheral blood mononuclear cells (PBMCs), obtained at baseline. CDR3 residues: CASSSGSLGTEAFF. The CDR3 DNA reads as TGTGCCAGCAGTTCGGGGTCCTTGGGAACTGAAGCTTTCTTT.